At least ten counts were recorded for the clone carrying this T cell receptor (beta chain). This specimen comes from a study of CDR3 diversity in severe acne. From the PCR reads, TCRdb called clonotypes with MiXCR, one entry per CDR3 protein. The sample consists of 79,000 or so distinct CDR3 sequences, approximately 54% of them appearing once. Germline CDR1 is MDHEN and CDR2 is SYDVKM. The junction had 4 bases not matched to a gene; V was cut back by 2 bases and J by 8 bases. This CDR3 is 15 amino acids long. This TCR was recovered from a male donor with severe acne vulgaris. The sequencing sample was made of blood. V is TRBV28 and J is TRBJ1-6; 9 nucleotides match TRBD1. CDR3 in amino acids: CASSLLGQGDSPLHF. CDR3 in DNA: TGTGCCAGCAGTTTACTGGGACAGGGTGATTCACCCCTCCACTTT.